The next 18 T cell receptor beta chains were all read from a single sample in a study of tumor and adjacent non-tumor tissue in lung cancer listed by TCRdb under 2018. The method was multiplex PCR. TCRdb records Illumina HiSeq 2500 as the sequencer. TCRbeta libraries were built by three rounds of nested PCR using primers (Table S4), following protocols modified from ARM-PCR. The public reads were reanalyzed by TCRdb: fastp trimming at Q25, MiXCR alignment, in-frame beta chains only. Duplicate CDR3 protein sequences are folded into a single record with the most common DNA and genes. The sample data list about 78,000 distinct CDR3 sequences, and around 75% of these were observed just once. Roughly 15% of the sample is in the top ten clones. RNA was isolated from bulk, unsorted tissue, and RNA quality was assessed with a NanoDrop ND-1000 and an Agilent 2100. The sample consisted of lung tumor tissue. Source of these receptors: a woman between 45 and 60 years old with non-small cell lung cancer.

The V gene is TRBV6-1, the J gene TRBJ1-1; D unclear. Per germline, CDR1 MNHNS and CDR2 SASEGT. CDR3 length equals 11 residues. The CDR3 DNA reads TGTGTCACCAAGGATTACACTGAAGCTTTCTTT. As protein: CVTKDYTEAFF.

With regard to this clonotype: Compared with germline, one end of the junction differs, possibly owing to a read error. This rearrangement joins TRBV11-3 to TRBJ2-2; the D gene could be TRBD1 or TRBD2 (5 bases each). This CDR3 is built from 15 residues. Germline loops: CDR1 SGHNT, CDR2 YENEEA. As DNA, the CDR3 is TGTGCCAGCAGCCTGACAGCCACGAACACCGGGGAGCTGGTTTTT. Translating it yields CASSLTATNTGELVF.

Of note for this clonotype: A read error may account for a junction end that differs from germline. The chain joins TRBV11-2 to TRBJ2-1, with D possibly being TRBD1 or TRBD2 (7 bases each). CDR1 SGHAT and CDR2 FQNNGV come from the germline V gene. CDR3 length: 15 amino acids. CDR3 nucleotides: TGTACCAGCAACAAAGGGGGAGGGGGCTATAATGAGCACTTTTTC. This encodes CTSNKGGGGYNEHFF.

A word on this clonotype: A read error may produce the germline difference seen at one junction end. This CDR3 is CVISEPNYEQYF. The DNA for the CDR3 is TGTGTCATCAGTGAGCCCAACTACGAGCAGTACTTC. This rearrangement joins TRBV10-3 to TRBJ2-7, with D unresolved. Germline CDR1 ENHRY, CDR2 SYGVKD. The CDR3 covers 12 residues.

On this clonotype: Because it lacks the conserved phenylalanine or tryptophan at the end, this CDR3 is likely a read error. No DNA is shown, since the ends of the CDR3 on it are uncertain; the CDR3 is the one TCRdb lists. The rearrangement links TRBV4-3 to TRBJ2-3; TRBD1 is taken as the D call from the table, unchecked against the DNA. Per germline, CDR1 LGHNA and CDR2 YSLEER. The CDR3 is 14 residues long, counting both termini. CDR3 protein: CASNQGPFTDTQCS.

The sample holds one count of this clonotype. Compared with germline, one end of the junction differs, possibly owing to a read error. The rearrangement joins TRBV4-1 to TRBJ2-7; D possibly uses TRBD1 or TRBD2 (5 bases each). This CDR3 spans 14 amino acids. Germline assignment: CDR1 MGHRA and CDR2 YSYEKL. The CDR3 DNA follows: TGCGCCAGCAGCTATCCCTTGCGAGGGGACGAGCAGTATTTC. This encodes CASSYPLRGDEQYF.

The table lists this clonotype with many counts. This chain joins TRBV28 and TRBJ1-2, with TRBD1 matching 11 bases. Per germline, CDR1 MDHEN and CDR2 SYDVKM. V lost 4 bases to trimming and J lost 7 bases; unmatched junction nucleotides: 5. The CDR3 loop spans 14 amino acids. CDR3 region: CASSSGQGARGYTF. For the CDR3, the DNA is TGTGCCAGCAGTTCCGGACAGGGGGCTCGTGGCTACACCTTC.

In its sample, this clonotype was seen many times. Here the CDR3 reads CASSPSRLDEQYF. Written as DNA, the CDR3 is TGTGCCAGCAGCCCATCTCGATTAGACGAGCAGTACTTC. The J gene is TRBJ2-7, the V gene TRBV7-8, with D uncertain. The CDR3 is 13 residues long. V dropped 5 bases and J dropped 5 bases, with 13 bases sitting between them. From germline, CDR1 is SGHVS and CDR2 FQNEAQ. Using reference TRBV7-8 and TRBJ2-7 for the parts outside the CDR3, the full variable domain is GAGVSQSPRYKVAKRGQDVALRCDPISGHVSLFWYQQALGQGPEFLTYFQNEAQLDKSGLPSDRFFAERPEGSVSTLKIQRTQQEDSAVYLCASSPSRLDEQYFGPGTRLTVT.

V and J are TRBV20-1 and TRBJ2-3, with 10 bases lining up with TRBD2. The CDR3 spans 15 residues. V lost 5 bases and J lost 7; bases outside the gene matches: 12. CDR1 and CDR2 from the germline V gene are DFQATT and SNEGSKA (reference sequence). CDR3 sequence reads: CSASGTSVSAYTQYF. The CDR3 DNA reads TGCAGTGCTTCCGGGACTAGCGTGAGCGCATATACGCAGTATTTT.

CDR3 loop: CASSRGQADTEAFF. The CDR3 nucleotides are TGTGCCAGCAGTCGCGGACAGGCGGACACTGAAGCTTTCTTT. The V call is TRBV4-2, the J call TRBJ1-1; TRBD1 matches at 7 bases. This CDR3 region has 14 residues. J gave up 3 bases and V 6 bases, and 7 bases lay outside the gene matches. Germline V gives CDR1 LGHNA, CDR2 YNFKEQ.

J is TRBJ1-1 and V is TRBV13; D unclear. The CDR3 sequence is 11 residues long. Trimming took 4 bases from V and 12 from J, leaving 12 bases between them. The germline V gene has CDR1 PRHDT and CDR2 FYEKMQ (reference sequence). The CDR3 is CASSWTTESFF. CDR3 DNA: TGTGCCAGCAGCTGGACCACTGAGTCTTTCTTT.

Concerning this clonotype itself: At one end, the junction sequence differs from germline, possibly due to a read error. The chain recombines TRBV24-1 with TRBJ2-5, with D perhaps TRBD2 (6 bases). Germline V gene sequence: CDR1 KGHDR, CDR2 SFDVKD. The CDR3 is made up of 17 amino acids. The CDR3 DNA follows: TGTGTCACCAGTGAAATGGGAACCAAAAGCGGGCAAGAGACCCAGTACTTC. This codes for CVTSEMGTKSGQETQYF.

A single count supports this clonotype. The genes are TRBV12-3 or TRBV12-4 and TRBJ2-7; D gene unclear. V was cut by 1 base and J by 8 bases, with 12 bases left in between. The CDR3 totals 13 residues. CDR3 residues: CASSLGYWQKQYF. In DNA, the CDR3 is TGTGCCAGCAGTTTAGGGTACTGGCAGAAGCAGTACTTC.

This clonotype showed up just once. The junction shows a germline mismatch at one end, possibly a read error. The chain joins TRBV11-2 to TRBJ2-7; unclear D gene. From germline, CDR1 is SGHAT and CDR2 FQNNGV. The CDR3 is 15 residues long. The CDR3 sequence is CACCLSPSPSYEQYF. CDR3 nucleotide sequence: TGTGCCTGCTGCTTATCTCCGAGTCCCTCCTATGAGCAGTACTTC.

This clonotype has just one count. The gene calls are TRBV5-6 and TRBJ2-3, with 9 bases aligning to TRBD2. The CDR3 covers 17 residues. The junction had 15 bases not matched to a gene; V was cut back by 4 bases and J by 6 bases. The germline CDR1 and CDR2 sequences are SGHDT and YYEEEE. The CDR3 coding sequence is TGTGCCAGCAGCCCCCATGTCGCAGCGGGAGGACGGGATACGCAGTATTTT. Amino acid sequence: CASSPHVAAGGRDTQYF.

The chain combines TRBV20-1 with TRBJ1-1, with a weak D call TRBD1 (5 bases). The CDR3 covers 13 residues. The germline V gene has CDR1 DFQATT and CDR2 SNEGSKA (reference sequence). Between the trimmed V and J ends, which lost 5 bases and 4 bases, there was a span of 14 bases. The CDR3 spells CSAPAGRGTEAFF. CDR3 nucleotide sequence: TGCAGTGCTCCGGCAGGGAGGGGCACTGAAGCTTTCTTT.

About this clonotype: A read error is likely, as this CDR3 ends without the conserved phenylalanine or tryptophan. The chain combines TRBV20-1 with TRBJ1-5; 7 positions agree with TRBD1. Trimming removed 2 bases from V and 9 bases from J; junction bases left unmatched: 7. Germline CDR1 and CDR2: DFQATT and SNEGSKA (reference sequence). The CDR3 contains 13 residues. The CDR3 protein is CSARRQGPGPQHI. The CDR3 coding sequence is TGCAGTGCTAGACGACAGGGCCCTGGGCCCCAGCATATT.

Turning to this clonotype: At one of its ends the junction is not consistent with the germline gene, which may arise from a read error. The V call is TRBV28, the J call TRBJ2-7; D ambiguous. The germline V gene encodes CDR1 MDHEN and CDR2 SYDVKM. The CDR3 is 12 amino acids. The DNA for the CDR3 is TGTGCCTGCAGTTTAAAGAGGTCTGAGCAGCACTTC. This codes for CACSLKRSEQHF. The full variable domain, completed using reference TRBV28 and TRBJ2-7, is DVKVTQSSRYLVKRTGEKVFLECVQDMDHENMFWYRQDPGLGLRLIYFSYDVKMKEKGDIPEGYSVSREKKERFSLILESASTNQTSMYLCACSLKRSEQHFGPGTRLTVT.